A single sample gave rise to the 19 T cell receptor beta chains below, sequenced in a study of T cell responses to AZD1222 COVID-19 vaccine. Profiling relied on immunoSEQ multiplex PCR, and the TCRdb table lists in-frame clones only, not all of them. The table shows some 200,000 clones, with 90% to 95% occurring only once. The sequencing here drew on peripheral blood, taken on day 0 of MenACWY control vaccination. The receptors here all came from an adult in good health.

The CDR3, as DNA: TGTGCCAGCAGACCAAGCGGGGGGCTCGGTGAAAAACTGTTTTTT. This encodes CASRPSGGLGEKLFF. V gene TRBV28 combines with J gene TRBJ1-4, with a tentative D call TRBD1 (6 bases). Deletions cut 6 bases from V and 7 bases from J, with 18 bases between. CDR3 length: 15 amino acids. Germline V lookup: CDR1 MDHEN, CDR2 SYDVKM.

This clone appeared once. The chain recombines TRBV7-2 with TRBJ1-6; D remains ambiguous. The CDR3 runs 13 residues. Trimming pared 4 bases from V and 8 bases from J, leaving 9 bases between. Germline CDR1 SGHTA, CDR2 FQGNSA. CDR3 DNA sequence: TGTGCCAGCAGCTACAATCAGGATTCACCCCTCCACTTT. This encodes CASSYNQDSPLHF. Full variable domain (remainder filled in from reference TRBV7-2 and TRBJ1-6): GAGVSQSPSNKVTEKGKDVELRCDPISGHTALYWYRQSLGQGLEFLIYFQGNSAPDKSGLPSDRFSAERTGGSVSTLTIQRTQQEDSAVYLCASSYNQDSPLHFGNGTRLTVT.

J is TRBJ1-6 and V is TRBV6-5; unclear D gene. Germline V gene data show CDR1 as MNHEY and CDR2 as SVGAGI. CDR3 length equals 11 residues. Trimming took off 8 bases at V and 12 bases at J, with 11 bases between the two ends. This CDR3 is CASLLREPLHF. The CDR3 coding sequence is TGTGCCAGCCTTTTGAGAGAACCCCTCCACTTT.

The chain joins TRBV30 to TRBJ2-1, with 10 bases matching TRBD2. V gave up 4 bases and J gave up 1 base; unmatched junction bases: 16. Germline lookup yields CDR1 GTSNPN and CDR2 SVGIG (reference sequence). The CDR3 covers 19 residues. The CDR3 DNA is TGTGCCTGGACGACGGGGGGCCTAGCGGGGGCAAGTTCCTACAATGAGCAGTTCTTC. Encoded protein: CAWTTGGLAGASSYNEQFF.

This chain links TRBV7-2 with TRBJ2-4; D is uncertain. Trimming took off 1 base at V and 0 bases at J, with 4 bases between the two ends. The CDR3 totals 14 residues. The germline gives CDR1 SGHTA, CDR2 FQGNSA. CDR3 in DNA: TGTGCCAGCAGCTTAGGGACAGCCAAAAACATTCAGTACTTC. Amino acids: CASSLGTAKNIQYF. The full variable domain, its missing parts supplied by reference TRBV7-2 and TRBJ2-4, is GAGVSQSPSNKVTEKGKDVELRCDPISGHTALYWYRQSLGQGLEFLIYFQGNSAPDKSGLPSDRFSAERTGGSVSTLTIQRTQQEDSAVYLCASSLGTAKNIQYFGAGTRLSVL.

The rearrangement links TRBV7-9 to TRBJ1-5; 11 bases are a match to TRBD1. CDR3 length: 15 residues. V trimming: 6 bases; J trimming: 7 bases; junction bases outside the gene matches: 8. CDR1 is SEHNR and CDR2 is FQNEAQ in the germline V gene (reference sequence). CDR3 protein: CASSRTGGAKQPQHF. The CDR3, as DNA: TGTGCCAGCAGTAGGACAGGGGGCGCAAAACAGCCCCAGCATTTT.

The chain combines TRBV12-3 or TRBV12-4 with TRBJ2-2; no clear D gene. The germline V and J ends were trimmed by 11 bases and 1 base, with 11 bases remaining between them. The CDR3 has 13 residues. CDR3 loop: CAGSDQNTGELFF. For the CDR3, the DNA is TGTGCCGGCTCGGACCAGAACACCGGGGAGCTGTTTTTT.

This clone was counted only a few times. The genes are TRBV19 and TRBJ2-2, with a weak D call TRBD1 (6 bases). Trimming left V 7 bases short and J 6 bases short, with 21 bases between. Germline assignment: CDR1 LNHDA and CDR2 SQIVND (reference sequence). The CDR3 runs 16 residues. CDR3 residues: CASTNEGNRAAGELFF. The CDR3 bases are TGTGCCAGTACCAATGAAGGGAACAGGGCTGCCGGGGAGCTGTTTTTT.

The V call is TRBV5-1, the J call TRBJ1-3, with a weak D call TRBD1 (5 bases). The CDR3 sequence is 17 residues long. Germline CDR1 SGHRS, CDR2 YFSETQ. V was shortened by 2 bases and J by 0 bases, with 15 bases between the two germline ends. The CDR3 DNA sequence: TGCGCCAGCAGCTTAGCGTCAGGGTTTGACTCTGGAAACACCATATATTTT. This gives the protein CASSLASGFDSGNTIYF.

The V call is TRBV3-1 (or the pseudogene TRBV3-2), the J call TRBJ1-2; maybe TRBD1 (5 bases). The CDR3 length is 16 residues. The V gene's germline CDR1 is LGHDT and CDR2 YNNKEL (reference sequence). V was clipped by 3 bases and J by 4 bases, with 18 bases between them. The CDR3, as DNA: TGTGCCAGCAGCCATCACACAGGCCGGAGGGCCTATGGCTACACCTTC. Translation gives CASSHHTGRRAYGYTF.

The genes are TRBV6-5 and TRBJ2-3; 8 bases are a match to TRBD1. Unmatched junction bases numbered 5, after V lost 6 bases and J lost 3 bases. CDR1 and CDR2 (germline): MNHEY, SVGAGI. CDR3 length equals 14 residues. CDR3 DNA: TGTGCCAGCAGGCGACAGGGGAGGACAGATACGCAGTATTTT. Translating it yields CASRRQGRTDTQYF.

This chain uses TRBV2 with TRBJ2-1; TRBD2 matches at 8 bases. The CDR3 runs 13 residues. The V and J ends lost 9 bases and 6 bases, in that order; junction bases with no gene match: 7. The germline V gene has CDR1 SNHLY and CDR2 FYNNEI. As DNA, the CDR3 is TGTGCCAGTGAGAACGGGGGGGCCAATGAGCAGTTCTTC. Its protein is CASENGGANEQFF.

This sequence joins TRBV27 and TRBJ1-4; D is unclear. This CDR3 contains 13 residues. Per germline, CDR1 MNHEY and CDR2 SMNVEV (reference sequence). The V and J ends lost 3 bases and 6 bases respectively, with 8 bases between them. The CDR3 reads CASSFRRHEKLFF. The CDR3 nucleotides read TGTGCCAGCAGTTTTCGACGGCATGAAAAACTGTTTTTT.

The V and J genes are TRBV7-9 and TRBJ1-1, with a tentative D call TRBD1 (5 bases). In germline, CDR1 is SEHNR, CDR2 FQNEAQ (reference sequence). There are 11 residues in the CDR3. Trimming shortened V by 5 bases and J by 7 bases, and 8 bases separated the two germline ends. The chain's CDR3 is CASSRDYEAFF. The CDR3 bases are TGTGCCAGCAGCCGGGACTATGAAGCTTTCTTT. Filled out from reference TRBV7-9 and TRBJ1-1, the complete variable domain reads DTGVSQNPRHKITKRGQNVTFRCDPISEHNRLYWYRQTLGQGPEFLTYFQNEAQLEKSRLLSDRFSAERPKGSFSTLEIQRTEQGDSAMYLCASSRDYEAFFGQGTRLTVV.

The chain is built from TRBV28 and TRBJ2-1; 7 nucleotides line up with TRBD2. V trimming: 1 base; J trimming: 0 bases; junction bases outside the gene matches: 6. This CDR3 spans 17 amino acids. Germline V gives CDR1 MDHEN, CDR2 SYDVKM. This chain's CDR3 is CASSLLEWGGSYNEQFF. CDR3 DNA: TGTGCCAGCAGTTTATTGGAATGGGGGGGCTCCTACAATGAGCAGTTCTTC.

The chain couples TRBV19 to TRBJ1-2, with TRBD1 matching 10 bases. Germline trimming cut 1 base from V and 2 bases from J; bases unmatched to any gene: 1. CDR1 is LNHDA and CDR2 is SQIVND in the germline V gene (reference sequence). This CDR3 has 15 amino acids. The CDR3 region is CASSIATGGNYGYTF. The CDR3 bases are TGTGCCAGTAGTATAGCGACAGGGGGCAACTATGGCTACACCTTC.

CDR3 loop: CASSPNADVQPQHF. The CDR3 nucleotides are TGTGCCAGCAGCCCCAACGCTGACGTGCAGCCCCAGCATTTT. The chain combines TRBV7-2 with TRBJ1-5; D unresolved. The CDR3 totals 14 residues. The V gene lost 5 bases and the J gene lost 7 bases, with 15 bases spanning the gap. The germline V gene encodes CDR1 SGHTA and CDR2 FQGNSA.

The chain links TRBV24-1 to TRBJ1-2, with a tentative D call TRBD1 (5 bases). This CDR3 is 13 amino acids long. Trimming cost V 7 bases and J 8 bases, with 16 bases left between them. Germline values: CDR1 KGHDR, CDR2 SFDVKD. The CDR3 reads CATRGGGEDGYTF. The CDR3 nucleotides read TGTGCCACCAGAGGAGGAGGGGAAGACGGCTACACCTTC.

This sequence joins TRBV3-1 (or the pseudogene TRBV3-2) and TRBJ1-2; no reliable D call. This CDR3 spans 15 amino acids. Trimming shortened V by 0 bases and J by 4 bases, and 12 bases separated the two germline ends. From germline, CDR1 is LGHDT and CDR2 YNNKEL (reference sequence). CDR3 sequence (DNA): TGTGCCAGCAGCCAAGAGGGTCGACGTACCTATGGCTACACCTTC. Protein: CASSQEGRRTYGYTF.